This T cell receptor (beta chain) was sequenced in a study of blood T cell repertoires in COVID-19. Study as a whole: Material from acute and convalescent COVID-19 was sourced from the United States, Italy and Spain. The cDNA or gDNA used as material had been derived from T cells, B-cell-depleted T cells, or PBMCs.

Per the study methods: Amplifying reference gene primers gave estimates of nucleated cell counts. Sequencing was performed with immunoSEQ multiplex PCR; in TCRdb, only in-frame clones are kept and a portion is missing. Clone size and V and J calls were adopted from that table, with D and trimming inferred from the DNA. Altogether some 270,000 clones are present, around 82% being singletons, with the ten largest covering 15% to 18%. Trimming took off 0 bases at V and 2 bases at J, with 8 bases between the two ends. The germline gives CDR1 LGHNA, CDR2 YSLEER. The CDR3 is 14 amino acids. This receptor was obtained from a person aged 70 to 85 with COVID-19, enrolled during active disease. The chain combines TRBV4-3 with TRBJ2-7; maybe TRBD2 (6 bases). Sequences were obtained from peripheral blood. The DNA for the CDR3 is TGCGCCAGCAGCCAAGAGGAGGGTCCCTACGAGCAGTACTTC. Encoded protein: CASSQEEGPYEQYF.